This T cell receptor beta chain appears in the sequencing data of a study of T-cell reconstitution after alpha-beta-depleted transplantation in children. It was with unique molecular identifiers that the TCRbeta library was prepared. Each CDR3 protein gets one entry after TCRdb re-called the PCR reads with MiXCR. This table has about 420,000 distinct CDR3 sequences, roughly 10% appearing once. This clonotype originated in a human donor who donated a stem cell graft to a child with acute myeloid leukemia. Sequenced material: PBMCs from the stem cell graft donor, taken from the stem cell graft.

The CDR3 is CASSRQGVNTEAFF. The CDR3 nucleotides are TGTGCCAGCAGTCGCCAGGGGGTGAACACTGAAGCTTTCTTT. This chain links TRBV12-3 or TRBV12-4 with TRBJ1-1, with 7 positions matching TRBD1. The CDR3 length is 14 residues. V trimming: 5 bases; J trimming: 0 bases; junction bases outside the gene matches: 3.